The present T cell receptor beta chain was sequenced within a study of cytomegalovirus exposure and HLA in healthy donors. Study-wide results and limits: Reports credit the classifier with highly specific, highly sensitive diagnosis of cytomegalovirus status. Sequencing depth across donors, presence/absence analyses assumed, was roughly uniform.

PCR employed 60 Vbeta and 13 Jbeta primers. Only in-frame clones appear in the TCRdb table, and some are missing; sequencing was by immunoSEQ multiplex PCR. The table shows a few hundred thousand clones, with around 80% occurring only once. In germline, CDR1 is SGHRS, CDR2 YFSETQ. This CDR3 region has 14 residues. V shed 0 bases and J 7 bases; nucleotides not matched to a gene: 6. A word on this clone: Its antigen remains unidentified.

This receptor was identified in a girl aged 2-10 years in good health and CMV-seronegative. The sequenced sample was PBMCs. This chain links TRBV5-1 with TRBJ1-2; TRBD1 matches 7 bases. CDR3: CASSLGGTAFGYTF. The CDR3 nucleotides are TGCGCCAGCAGCTTGGGTGGGACAGCCTTTGGCTACACCTTC. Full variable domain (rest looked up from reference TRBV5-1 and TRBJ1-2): KAGVTQTPRYLIKTRGQQVTLSCSPISGHRSVSWYQQTPGQGLQFLFEYFSETQRNKGNFPGRFSGRQFSNSRSEMNVSTLELGDSALYLCASSLGGTAFGYTFGSGTRLTVV.